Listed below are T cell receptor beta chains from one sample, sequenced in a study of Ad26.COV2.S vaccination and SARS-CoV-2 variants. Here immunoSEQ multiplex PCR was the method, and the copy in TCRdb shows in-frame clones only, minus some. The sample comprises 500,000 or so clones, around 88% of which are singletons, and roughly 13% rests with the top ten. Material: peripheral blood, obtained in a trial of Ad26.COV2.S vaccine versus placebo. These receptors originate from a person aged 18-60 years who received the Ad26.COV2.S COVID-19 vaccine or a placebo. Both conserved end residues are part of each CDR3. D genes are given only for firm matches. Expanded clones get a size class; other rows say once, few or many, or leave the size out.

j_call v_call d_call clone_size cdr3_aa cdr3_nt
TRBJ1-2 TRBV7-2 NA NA CASSPPGRPYGYTF TGTGCCAGCAGCCCGCCGGGGAGGCCCTATGGCTACACCTTC
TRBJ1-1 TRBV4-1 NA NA CASSQGASEAFF TGCGCCAGCAGCCAAGGAGCTTCTGAAGCTTTCTTT
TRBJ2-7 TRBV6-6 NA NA CASSYGGTKVRGQYF TGTGCCAGCAGTTACGGGGGGACGAAGGTCCGGGGGCAGTACTTC
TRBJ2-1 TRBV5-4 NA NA CASTPATASSYNEQFF TGTGCCAGCACCCCCGCGACGGCCTCCTCCTACAATGAGCAGTTCTTC
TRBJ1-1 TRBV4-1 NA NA CASRLGPLNTEAFF TGCGCCAGCAGGCTGGGACCACTGAACACTGAAGCTTTCTTT
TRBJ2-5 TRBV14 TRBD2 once CASSPTISGRRETQYF TGTGCCAGCAGCCCGACCATTAGCGGGAGAAGGGAGACCCAGTACTTC
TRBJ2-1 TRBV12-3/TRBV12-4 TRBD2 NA CASSTGTSLFF TGTGCCAGCAGCACCGGGACTAGTTTGTTCTTC
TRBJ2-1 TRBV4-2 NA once CASSQVGGGSSNEQFF TGTGCCAGCAGCCAAGTCGGAGGAGGCTCTTCGAATGAGCAGTTCTTC
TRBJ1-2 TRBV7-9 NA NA CASSPRVGNYGYTF TGTGCCAGCAGCCCAAGAGTCGGAAACTATGGCTACACCTTC
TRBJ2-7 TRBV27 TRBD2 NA CATSSGSSYEQYF TGTGCCACCAGTAGCGGGAGCTCCTACGAGCAGTACTTC
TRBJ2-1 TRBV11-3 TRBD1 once CASSPTGQGPPYNEQFF TGTGCCAGCAGCCCTACTGGACAGGGCCCCCCCTACAATGAGCAGTTCTTC
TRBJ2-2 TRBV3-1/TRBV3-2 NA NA CASSPSQGTGELFF TGTGCCAGCAGCCCCTCTCAGGGCACCGGGGAGCTGTTTTTT
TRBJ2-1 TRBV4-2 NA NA CASSQEAARSNEQFF TGTGCCAGCAGCCAAGAAGCGGCTAGATCCAATGAGCAGTTCTTC
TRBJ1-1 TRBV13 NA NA CASSLDKNTEAFF TGTGCCAGCAGCTTAGACAAGAACACTGAAGCTTTCTTT
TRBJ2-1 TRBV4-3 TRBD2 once CASSQDLSSGGMDEQFF TGCGCCAGCAGCCAAGATCTGAGTAGCGGGGGGATGGATGAGCAGTTCTTC
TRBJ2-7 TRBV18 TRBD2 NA CASSPPASGRAFRNEQYF TGTGCCAGCTCACCCCCGGCCAGCGGGAGGGCCTTTAGAAACGAGCAGTACTTC
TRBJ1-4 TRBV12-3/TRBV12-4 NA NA CASSNRDGGKLFF TGTGCCAGCAGTAACCGCGACGGGGGGAAACTGTTTTTT
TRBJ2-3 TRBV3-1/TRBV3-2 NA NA CASSQDLLGTQYF TGTGCCAGCAGCCAAGATCTGTTAGGTACGCAGTATTTT
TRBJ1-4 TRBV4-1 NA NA CASSHANQGEDLFF TGCGCCAGCAGCCACGCCAATCAGGGCGAGGATCTGTTTTTT
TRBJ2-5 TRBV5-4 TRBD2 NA CASSLRLAGVGETQYF TGTGCCAGCAGCTTAAGACTAGCGGGAGTGGGGGAGACCCAGTACTTC
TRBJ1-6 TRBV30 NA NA CAWSVLPSPLHF TGTGCCTGGAGTGTACTCCCCTCACCCCTCCACTTT
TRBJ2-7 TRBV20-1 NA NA CSASLAWGSYEQYF TGCAGTGCTAGTTTGGCCTGGGGCTCCTACGAGCAGTACTTC
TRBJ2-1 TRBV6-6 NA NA CAATGRGLYNEQFF TGTGCCGCCACGGGGCGGGGGCTCTACAATGAGCAGTTCTTC
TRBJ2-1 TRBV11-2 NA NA CASSLDRAGPEFF TGTGCCAGCAGCTTAGATAGGGCAGGGCCAGAGTTCTTC
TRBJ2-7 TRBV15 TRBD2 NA CATSRDRLWGGSYEQYF TGTGCCACCAGCAGAGATCGGCTTTGGGGGGGTTCCTACGAGCAGTACTTC
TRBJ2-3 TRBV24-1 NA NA CATSDLTGNPSTDTQYF TGTGCCACCAGTGATTTGACGGGCAACCCTAGCACAGATACGCAGTATTTT
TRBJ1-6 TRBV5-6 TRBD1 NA CASSMTGAWNSPLHF TGTGCCAGCAGCATGACAGGGGCTTGGAATTCACCCCTCCACTTT
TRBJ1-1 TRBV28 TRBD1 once CASGQGNTEAFF TGTGCCAGCGGACAGGGGAACACTGAAGCTTTCTTT
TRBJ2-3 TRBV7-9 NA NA CASSLFGTVDTQYF TGTGCCAGCAGCTTATTCGGAACAGTCGATACGCAGTATTTT
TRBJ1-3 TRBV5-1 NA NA CASSLIQGGNTIYF TGCGCCAGCAGCTTGATACAGGGCGGAAACACCATATATTTT
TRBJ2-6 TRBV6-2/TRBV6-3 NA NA CASSYSPPGDLSGANVLTF TGTGCCAGCAGTTACTCCCCCCCCGGAGATCTCTCTGGGGCCAACGTCCTGACTTTC
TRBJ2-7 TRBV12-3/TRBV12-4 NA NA CASSFYVYEQYF TGTGCCAGCAGTTTCTACGTCTACGAGCAGTACTTC
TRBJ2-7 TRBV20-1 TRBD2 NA CSASVLAGAITGQYF TGCAGTGCTAGTGTGTTGGCGGGAGCGATTACGGGGCAGTACTTC
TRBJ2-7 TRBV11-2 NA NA CASSLVGRSYEQYF TGTGCCAGCAGCTTAGTCGGCAGATCCTACGAGCAGTACTTC
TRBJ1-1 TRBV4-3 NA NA CASSQVRQGSEAFF TGCGCCAGCAGCCAAGTGAGGCAGGGCTCTGAAGCTTTCTTT
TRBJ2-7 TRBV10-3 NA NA CAISLTRSSAYEQYF TGTGCCATCAGTCTGACAAGGTCCTCCGCCTACGAGCAGTACTTC
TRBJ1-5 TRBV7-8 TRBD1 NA CASSRTGVQPQHF TGTGCCAGCAGCAGAACAGGGGTTCAGCCCCAGCATTTT
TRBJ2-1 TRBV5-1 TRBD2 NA CASSLPGLAGADEQFF TGCGCCAGCAGCTTGCCGGGACTAGCGGGAGCAGATGAGCAGTTCTTC
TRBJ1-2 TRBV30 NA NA CAWMFGYERAAAGYTF TGTGCCTGGATGTTTGGCTACGAGCGAGCGGCCGCTGGCTACACCTTC
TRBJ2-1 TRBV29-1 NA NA CSVEDPIGGVGNEQFF TGCAGCGTTGAAGATCCGATCGGGGGTGTCGGGAATGAGCAGTTCTTC
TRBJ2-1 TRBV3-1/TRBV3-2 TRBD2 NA CASSQDASGREYEQFF TGTGCCAGCAGCCAAGACGCTAGCGGGAGGGAGTATGAGCAGTTCTTC
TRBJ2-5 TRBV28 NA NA CASSLGGQETQYF TGTGCCAGCAGCCTAGGGGGGCAAGAGACCCAGTACTTC
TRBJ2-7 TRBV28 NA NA CASSFIVASSYEQYF TGTGCCAGCAGTTTCATTGTAGCAAGTAGCTACGAGCAGTACTTC
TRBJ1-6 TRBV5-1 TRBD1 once CASSPTGGGNSPLHF TGCGCCAGCAGCCCGACAGGGGGAGGGAATTCACCCCTCCACTTT
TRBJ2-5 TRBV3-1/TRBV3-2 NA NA CASSPGLGWETQYF TGTGCCAGCAGCCCAGGCCTTGGTTGGGAGACCCAGTACTTC